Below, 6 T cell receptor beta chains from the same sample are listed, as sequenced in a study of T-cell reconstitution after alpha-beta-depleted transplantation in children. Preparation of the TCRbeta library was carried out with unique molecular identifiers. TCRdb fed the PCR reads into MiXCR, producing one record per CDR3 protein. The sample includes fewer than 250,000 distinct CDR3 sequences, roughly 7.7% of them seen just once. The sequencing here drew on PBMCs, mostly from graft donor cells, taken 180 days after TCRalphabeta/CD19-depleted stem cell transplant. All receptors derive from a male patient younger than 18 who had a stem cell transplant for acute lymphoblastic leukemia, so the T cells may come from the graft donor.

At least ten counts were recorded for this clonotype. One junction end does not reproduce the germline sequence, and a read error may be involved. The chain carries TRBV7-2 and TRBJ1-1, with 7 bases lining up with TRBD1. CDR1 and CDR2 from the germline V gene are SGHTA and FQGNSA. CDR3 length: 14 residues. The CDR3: CSSSFRQGNTEAFF. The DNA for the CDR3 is TGTTCCAGCAGCTTTCGACAGGGGAACACTGAAGCTTTCTTT.

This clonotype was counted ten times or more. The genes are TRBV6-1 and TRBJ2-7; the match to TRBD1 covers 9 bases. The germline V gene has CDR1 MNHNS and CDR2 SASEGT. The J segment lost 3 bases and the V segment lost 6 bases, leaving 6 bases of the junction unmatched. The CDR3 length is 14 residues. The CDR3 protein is CASSPGTGRYEQYF. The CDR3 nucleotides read TGTGCCAGCAGCCCCGGGACAGGGCGCTACGAGCAGTACTTC.

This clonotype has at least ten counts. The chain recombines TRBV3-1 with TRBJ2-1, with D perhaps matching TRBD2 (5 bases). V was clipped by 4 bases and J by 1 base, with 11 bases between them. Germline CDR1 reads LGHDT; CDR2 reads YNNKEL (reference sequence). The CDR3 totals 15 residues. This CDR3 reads CASSPGLGSYNEQFF. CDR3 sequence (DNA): TGTGCCAGCAGCCCCGGACTTGGATCCTACAATGAGCAGTTCTTC.

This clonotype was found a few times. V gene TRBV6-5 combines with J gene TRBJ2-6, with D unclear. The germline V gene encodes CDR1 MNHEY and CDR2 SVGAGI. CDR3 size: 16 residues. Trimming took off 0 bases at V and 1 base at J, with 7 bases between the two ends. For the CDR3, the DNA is TGTGCCAGCAGTTACTCAAGGGATTCTGGGGCCAACGTCCTGACTTTC. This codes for CASSYSRDSGANVLTF.

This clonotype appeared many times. The CDR3 DNA reads TGTGCCAGCAGCCCCTCGGGACGGATCTCTGGAAACACCATATATTTT. Protein product: CASSPSGRISGNTIYF. V gene TRBV12-3 or TRBV12-4 combines with J gene TRBJ1-3; TRBD1 might be the D (5 bases). CDR3 length: 16 residues. V lost 6 bases and J 0 bases, leaving 15 bases between the germline ends.

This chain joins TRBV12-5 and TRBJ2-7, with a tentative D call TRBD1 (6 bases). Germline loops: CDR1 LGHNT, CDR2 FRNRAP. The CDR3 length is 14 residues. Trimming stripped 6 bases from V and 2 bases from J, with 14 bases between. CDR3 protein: CASGQNRATYEQYF. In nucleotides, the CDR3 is TGTGCTAGTGGACAAAACAGGGCGACCTACGAGCAGTACTTC. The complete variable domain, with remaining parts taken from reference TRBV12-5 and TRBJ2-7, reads DARVTQTPRHKVTEMGQEVTMRCQPILGHNTVFWYRQTMMQGLELLAYFRNRAPLDDSGMPKDRFSAEMPDATLATLKIQPSEPRDSAVYFCASGQNRATYEQYFGPGTRLTVT.